The 9 T cell receptor beta chains presented below share a single source sample, sequenced in a study of cytomegalovirus exposure and HLA in healthy donors. PCR involved 60 Vbeta and 13 Jbeta primers. Assay: immunoSEQ multiplex PCR; the TCRdb copy retains only in-frame clones and omits some. The data contain some 130,000 clones, roughly 82% of them singletons. Sequenced: PBMCs. These receptors all stem from a male donor in good health and CMV-seropositive.

This clone was counted a single time. This is likely a read error, given that the CDR3 carries no conserved phenylalanine or tryptophan at its end. This rearrangement joins TRBV5-1 to TRBJ2-7; 9 positions match TRBD1. The V gene's germline CDR1 is SGHRS and CDR2 YFSETQ. This CDR3 has 16 amino acids. With 4 bases clipped from V and 3 bases from J, the junction kept 11 bases outside the gene matches. The CDR3 coding sequence is TGCGCCAGCAGCCGCACGGGACAGGGCAGGGGCTACGAGCAGTACCTC. It translates to CASSRTGQGRGYEQYL.

The CDR3: CASRIHPGQGPQHF. The CDR3 region has the DNA TGTGCCAGCAGGATTCACCCGGGTCAGGGGCCCCAGCATTTT. J is TRBJ1-5 and V is TRBV6-1; D perhaps matches TRBD1 (5 bases). The CDR3 covers 14 residues. V shed 6 bases and J shed 9 bases, with 18 bases lying between them. The germline V gene has CDR1 MNHNS and CDR2 SASEGT.

The chain recombines TRBV5-4 with TRBJ2-3; D is ambiguous. The CDR3 is 14 amino acids. Germline V gives CDR1 SGHNT, CDR2 YYREEE (reference sequence). Trimming removed 5 bases at V and 3 bases at J, with 13 bases between. CDR3 region: CASSSSQSTDTQYF. CDR3 DNA sequence: TGTGCCAGCAGTAGCAGTCAATCGACAGATACGCAGTATTTT. Full variable domain (outside the CDR3, taken from reference TRBV5-4 and TRBJ2-3): ETGVTQSPTHLIKTRGQQVTLRCSSQSGHNTVSWYQQALGQGPQFIFQYYREEENGRGNFPPRFSGLQFPNYSSELNVNALELDDSALYLCASSSSQSTDTQYFGPGTRLTVL.

This sequence joins TRBV6-6 and TRBJ2-5; 11 positions match TRBD2. J lost 11 bases, V lost 4 bases, and 9 bases had no gene match. CDR1 is MNHNY, CDR2 SVGAGI, per germline (reference sequence). This CDR3 region has 14 residues. CDR3 residues: CASSLAGGPYEQYF. As DNA, the CDR3 is TGTGCCAGCAGTTTAGCGGGAGGGCCTTATGAGCAGTACTTC.

The chain joins TRBV10-3 to TRBJ2-5, with 8 bases lining up with TRBD1. Germline assignment: CDR1 ENHRY and CDR2 SYGVKD. V was pared by 3 bases and J by 5 bases, with 5 bases of the junction left unmatched. The CDR3 consists of 14 residues. The CDR3 coding sequence is TGTGCCATCAGTGACTCCTCAGGGGGCGAGACCCAGTACTTC. This gives the protein CAISDSSGGETQYF.

This clone was seen a few times. The chain uses TRBV5-1 and TRBJ2-2; 8 bases are shared with TRBD1. The CDR3 sequence is 17 residues long. Germline V gene sequence: CDR1 SGHRS, CDR2 YFSETQ. V lost 3 bases and J lost 5; bases outside the gene matches: 12. Here the CDR3 reads CASSSAGTGVPTGELFF. Written as DNA, the CDR3 is TGCGCCAGCAGCTCCGCCGGGACAGGCGTTCCTACCGGGGAGCTGTTTTTT.

V and J are TRBV14 and TRBJ2-7, with 10 bases identical to TRBD2. Germline values: CDR1 SGHDN, CDR2 FVKESK. Losses at the gene ends were 5 bases for V and 0 bases for J; bases not matched to a gene: 7. This CDR3 spans 16 amino acids. DNA for the CDR3: TGTGCCAGCAGCACGCTAGCGGGGGACAACTCCTACGAGCAGTACTTC. Its translation is CASSTLAGDNSYEQYF.

This chain uses TRBV18 with TRBJ2-2, with D hard to call. The ends were cut back, 1 base at V and 5 bases at J, with 8 bases in the middle. The CDR3 extends over 14 amino acids. CDR1 is KGHSH, CDR2 LQKENI, per germline. The CDR3 DNA reads TGTGCCAGCTCACCACTGAGTCATACCGGGGAGCTGTTTTTT. This encodes CASSPLSHTGELFF.

V gene TRBV21-1 combines with J gene TRBJ2-3; the tabulated D call, TRBD2, remains unverified against the DNA. TRBV21-1 is a listed pseudogene. The CDR3 extends over 17 amino acids. In nucleotides, the CDR3 is TGTGCCAGCAGCCCCGCCGGGGAGCGGGAAGGCACAGATACGCAGTATTTT. Protein: CASSPAGEREGTDTQYF.